This TCR beta chain came from a study of cytomegalovirus exposure and HLA in healthy donors. Study overall: A previous analysis identified approximately 110 million unique TCR beta sequences derived from around 200 million T cells. Study results and caveats: Reported performance of the classifier showed diagnosis of cytomegalovirus status with high specificity and sensitivity.

CDR1 and CDR2 (germline): SQVTM, ANQGSEA. Trimming shortened V by 8 bases and J by 5 bases, and 15 bases separated the two germline ends. CDR3 length: 12 residues. Comment on this clone: Antigen unknown.

PCR involved 60 Vbeta and 13 Jbeta primers. Clones were read by immunoSEQ multiplex PCR, and TCRdb kept only the in-frame ones, dropping some. The sample lists nearly 200,000 clones; about three quarters were seen once. V and J are TRBV29-1 and TRBJ2-5, with D possibly being TRBD1 (6 bases). The source is a woman aged 25 to 39 in good health and CMV-seropositive. The source material was PBMCs. The CDR3 region is CSLWGQGETQYF. For the CDR3, the DNA is TGCAGCTTATGGGGGCAAGGGGAGACCCAGTACTTC.